This TCR beta chain was retrieved from a study of spatial heterogeneity in lung cancer. The time point denotes: blood at routine non-recurrence follow-up after resection. The CDR3 is made up of 16 amino acids. V was pared by 5 bases and J by 0 bases, with 14 bases between. Germline V CDR1 and CDR2: SEHNR, FQNEAQ (reference sequence). This clonotype came up a few times. Using its own MiXCR run on the 5' RACE reads, TCRdb lists one record per CDR3 protein. The sample yields about 120,000 distinct CDR3 sequences, 10% to 13% seen once. This TCR was sampled from a female donor with early-stage non-small cell lung cancer. V gene TRBV7-9 combines with J gene TRBJ1-3; tentative D call: TRBD1 (5 bases). The sequenced sample was PBMCs, obtained at follow-up. The CDR3 here is CASSRRRDSSGNTIYF. CDR3 coding DNA: TGTGCCAGCAGCCGTCGCCGCGACAGCTCTGGAAACACCATATATTTT.